This T cell receptor (beta chain) derives from a study of identical twins. TCRdb re-analysed the 5' RACE reads in MiXCR, keeping a single row per CDR3 protein. The sample lists approximately 230,000 distinct CDR3 sequences, roughly 7.1% occurring once. In its sample, this clonotype was seen a few times. The antigen is unknown. V lost 3 bases and J lost 7, with 7 bases in between. The V gene's germline CDR1 is SGDLS and CDR2 YYNGEE. The CDR3 has 11 residues. Broader study findings: Low generation-probability sequences were in excess among twin-shared out-of-frame alpha sequences.

The same specimen was also included in a second study, on T cells expressing NK-cell markers. That paper notes: CD3+CD56+NKG2C+, CD3+CD56+NKG2C- and CD3+CD56-NKG2C+ T cells, once sorted, supplied the TCR beta repertoires. In a handful of donors, dominant clonotypes made up roughly 28.3-65% of CD3+CD56-NKG2C+ cells. HCMV specificity was not established for the expanded NKG2C+ T cell clones.

Sequencing was carried out using CD8+ T cells sorted from blood. The chain recombines TRBV9 with TRBJ1-1, with D possibly matching TRBD1 (6 bases). This receptor was obtained from a woman aged 18-29 years in good health. The CDR3 sequence is CASSATGEAFF. The DNA for the CDR3 is TGTGCCAGCAGCGCGACAGGTGAAGCTTTCTTT.